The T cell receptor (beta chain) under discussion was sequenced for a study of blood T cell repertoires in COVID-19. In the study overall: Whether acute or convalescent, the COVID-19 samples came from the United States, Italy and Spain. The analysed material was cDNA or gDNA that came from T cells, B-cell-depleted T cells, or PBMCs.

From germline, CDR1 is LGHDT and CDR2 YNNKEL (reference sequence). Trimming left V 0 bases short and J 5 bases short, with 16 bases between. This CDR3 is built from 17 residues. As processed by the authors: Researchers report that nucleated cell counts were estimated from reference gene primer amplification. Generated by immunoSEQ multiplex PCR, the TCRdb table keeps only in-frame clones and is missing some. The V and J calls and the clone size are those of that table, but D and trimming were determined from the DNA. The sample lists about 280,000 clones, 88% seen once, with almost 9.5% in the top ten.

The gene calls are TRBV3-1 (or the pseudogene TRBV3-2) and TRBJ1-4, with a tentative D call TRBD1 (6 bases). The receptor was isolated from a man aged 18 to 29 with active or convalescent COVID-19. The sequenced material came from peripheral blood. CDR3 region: CASSQDDRLPGNEKLFF. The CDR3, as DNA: TGTGCCAGCAGCCAAGATGACAGGCTCCCTGGGAATGAAAAACTGTTTTTT.